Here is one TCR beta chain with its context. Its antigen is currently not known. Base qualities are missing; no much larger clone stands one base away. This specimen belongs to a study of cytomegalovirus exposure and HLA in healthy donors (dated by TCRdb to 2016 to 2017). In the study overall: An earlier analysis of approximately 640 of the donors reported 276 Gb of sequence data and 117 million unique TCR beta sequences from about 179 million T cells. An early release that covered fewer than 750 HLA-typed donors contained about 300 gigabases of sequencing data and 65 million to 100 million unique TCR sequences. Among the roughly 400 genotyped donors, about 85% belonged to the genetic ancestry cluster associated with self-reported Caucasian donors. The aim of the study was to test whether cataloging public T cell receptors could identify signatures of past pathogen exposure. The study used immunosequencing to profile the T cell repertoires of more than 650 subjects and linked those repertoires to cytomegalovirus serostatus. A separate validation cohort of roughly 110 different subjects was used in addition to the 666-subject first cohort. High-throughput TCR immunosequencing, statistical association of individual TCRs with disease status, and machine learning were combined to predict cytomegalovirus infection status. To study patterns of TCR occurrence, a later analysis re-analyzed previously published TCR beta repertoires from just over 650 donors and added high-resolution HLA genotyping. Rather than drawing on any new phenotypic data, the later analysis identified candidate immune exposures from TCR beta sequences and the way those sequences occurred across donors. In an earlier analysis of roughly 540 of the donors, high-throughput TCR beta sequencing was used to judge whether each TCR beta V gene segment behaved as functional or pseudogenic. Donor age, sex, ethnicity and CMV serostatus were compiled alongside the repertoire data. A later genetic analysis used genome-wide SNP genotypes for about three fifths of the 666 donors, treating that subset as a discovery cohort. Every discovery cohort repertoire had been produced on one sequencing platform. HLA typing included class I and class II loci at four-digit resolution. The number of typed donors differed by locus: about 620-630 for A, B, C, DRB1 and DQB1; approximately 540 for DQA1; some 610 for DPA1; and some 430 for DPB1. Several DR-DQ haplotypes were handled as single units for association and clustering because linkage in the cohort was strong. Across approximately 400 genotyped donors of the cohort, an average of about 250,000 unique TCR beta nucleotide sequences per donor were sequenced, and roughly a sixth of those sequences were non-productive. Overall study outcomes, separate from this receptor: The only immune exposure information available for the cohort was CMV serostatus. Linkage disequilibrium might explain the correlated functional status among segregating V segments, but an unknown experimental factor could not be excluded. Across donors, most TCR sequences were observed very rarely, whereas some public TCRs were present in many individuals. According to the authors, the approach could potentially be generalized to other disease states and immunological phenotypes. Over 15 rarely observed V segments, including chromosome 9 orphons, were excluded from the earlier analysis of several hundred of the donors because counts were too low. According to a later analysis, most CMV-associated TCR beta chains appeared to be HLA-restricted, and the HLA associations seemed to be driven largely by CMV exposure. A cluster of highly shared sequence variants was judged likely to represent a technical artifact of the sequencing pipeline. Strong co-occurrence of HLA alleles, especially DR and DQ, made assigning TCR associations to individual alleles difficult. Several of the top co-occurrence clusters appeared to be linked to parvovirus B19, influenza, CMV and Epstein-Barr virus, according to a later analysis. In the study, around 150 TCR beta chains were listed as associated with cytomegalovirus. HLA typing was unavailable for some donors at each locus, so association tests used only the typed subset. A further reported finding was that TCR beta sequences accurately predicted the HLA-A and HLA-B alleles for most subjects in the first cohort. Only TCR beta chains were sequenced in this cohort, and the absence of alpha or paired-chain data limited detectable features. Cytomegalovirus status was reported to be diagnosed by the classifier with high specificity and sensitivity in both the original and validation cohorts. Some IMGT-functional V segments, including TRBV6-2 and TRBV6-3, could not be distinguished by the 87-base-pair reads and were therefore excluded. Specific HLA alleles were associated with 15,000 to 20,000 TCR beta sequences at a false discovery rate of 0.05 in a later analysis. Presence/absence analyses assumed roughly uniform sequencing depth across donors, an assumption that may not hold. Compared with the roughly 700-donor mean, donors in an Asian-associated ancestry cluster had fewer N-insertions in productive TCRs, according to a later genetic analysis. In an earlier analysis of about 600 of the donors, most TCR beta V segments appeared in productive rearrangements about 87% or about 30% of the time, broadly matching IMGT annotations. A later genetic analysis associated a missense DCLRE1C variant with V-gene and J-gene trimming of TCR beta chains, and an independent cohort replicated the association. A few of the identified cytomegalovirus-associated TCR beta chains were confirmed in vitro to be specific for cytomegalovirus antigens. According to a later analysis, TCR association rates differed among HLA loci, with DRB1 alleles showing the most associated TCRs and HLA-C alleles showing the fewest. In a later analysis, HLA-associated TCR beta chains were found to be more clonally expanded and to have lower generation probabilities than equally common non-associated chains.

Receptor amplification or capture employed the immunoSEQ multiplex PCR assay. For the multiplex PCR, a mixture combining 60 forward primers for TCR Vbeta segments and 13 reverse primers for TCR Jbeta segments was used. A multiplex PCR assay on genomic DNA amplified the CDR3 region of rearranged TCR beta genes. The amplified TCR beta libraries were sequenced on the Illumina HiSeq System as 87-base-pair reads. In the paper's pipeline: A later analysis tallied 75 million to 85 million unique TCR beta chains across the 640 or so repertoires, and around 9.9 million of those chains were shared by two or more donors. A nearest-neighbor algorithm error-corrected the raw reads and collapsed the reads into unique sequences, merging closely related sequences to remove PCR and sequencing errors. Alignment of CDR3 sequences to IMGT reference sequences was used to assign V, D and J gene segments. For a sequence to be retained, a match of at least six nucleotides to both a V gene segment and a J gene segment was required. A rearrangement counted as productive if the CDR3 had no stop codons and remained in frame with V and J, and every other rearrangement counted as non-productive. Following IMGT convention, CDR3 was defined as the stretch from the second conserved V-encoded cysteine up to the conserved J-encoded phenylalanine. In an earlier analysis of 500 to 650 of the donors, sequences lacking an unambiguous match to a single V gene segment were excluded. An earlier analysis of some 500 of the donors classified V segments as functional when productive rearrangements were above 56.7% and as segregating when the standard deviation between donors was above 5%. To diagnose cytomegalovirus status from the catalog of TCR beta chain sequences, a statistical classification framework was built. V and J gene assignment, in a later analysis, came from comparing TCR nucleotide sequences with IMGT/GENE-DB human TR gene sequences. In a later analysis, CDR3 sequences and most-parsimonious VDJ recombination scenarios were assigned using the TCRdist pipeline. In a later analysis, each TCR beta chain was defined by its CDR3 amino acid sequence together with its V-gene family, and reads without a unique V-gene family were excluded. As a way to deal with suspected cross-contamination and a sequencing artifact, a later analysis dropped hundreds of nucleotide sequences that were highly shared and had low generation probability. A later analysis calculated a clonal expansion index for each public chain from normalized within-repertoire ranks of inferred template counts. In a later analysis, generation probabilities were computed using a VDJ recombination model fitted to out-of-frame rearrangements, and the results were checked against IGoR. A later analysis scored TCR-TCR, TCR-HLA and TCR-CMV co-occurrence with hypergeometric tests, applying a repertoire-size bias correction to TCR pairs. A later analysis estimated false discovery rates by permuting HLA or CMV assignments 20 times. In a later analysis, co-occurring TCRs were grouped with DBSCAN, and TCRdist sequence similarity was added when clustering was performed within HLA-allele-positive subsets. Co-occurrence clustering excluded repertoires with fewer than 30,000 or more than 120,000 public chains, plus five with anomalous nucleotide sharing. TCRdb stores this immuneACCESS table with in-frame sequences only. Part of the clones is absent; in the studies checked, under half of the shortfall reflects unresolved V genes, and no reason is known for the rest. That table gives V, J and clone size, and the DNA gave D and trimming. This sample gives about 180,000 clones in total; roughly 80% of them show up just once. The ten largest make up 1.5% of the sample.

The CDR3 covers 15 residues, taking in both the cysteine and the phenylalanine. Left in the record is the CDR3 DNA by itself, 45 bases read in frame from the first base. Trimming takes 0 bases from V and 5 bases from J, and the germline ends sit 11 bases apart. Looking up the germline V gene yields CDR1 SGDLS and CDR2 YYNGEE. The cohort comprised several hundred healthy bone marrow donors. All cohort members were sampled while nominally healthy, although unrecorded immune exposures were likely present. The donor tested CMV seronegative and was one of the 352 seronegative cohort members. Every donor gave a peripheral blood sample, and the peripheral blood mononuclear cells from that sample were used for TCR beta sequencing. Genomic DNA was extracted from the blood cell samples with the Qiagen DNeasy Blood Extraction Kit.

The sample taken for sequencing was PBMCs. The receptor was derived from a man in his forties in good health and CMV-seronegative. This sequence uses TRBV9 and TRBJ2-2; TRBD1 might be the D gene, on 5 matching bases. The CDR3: CASSVVRAGTGELFF. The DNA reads TGTGCCAGCAGCGTAGTGCGCGCAGGGACCGGGGAGCTGTTTTTT.